This T cell receptor (beta chain) appears in the sequencing data of a study of blood T cells in healthy people across ages. A word on this clonotype: The antigen is undetermined.

The amount of total RNA extracted per sample was at least 5 micrograms. Combining a sample-barcoded 5' primer with a J-beta primer mix, a second PCR ran for roughly 7 to 12 cycles. TCRdb itself ran the 5' RACE reads through MiXCR, one entry per CDR3 protein. This sample has 1.5 million or so distinct CDR3 sequences; about 43% occur once, and the top ten carry under 8%. General study findings and limits: The study could not conclusively compare naive and antigen-experienced cells, given its unsorted PBMCs.

The source material was blood. The receptor was isolated from a woman aged 18-29 years in good health.

This chain's CDR3 is CASKRGGSYEQYF. CDR3 DNA sequence: TGTGCCAGCAAGCGGGGGGGCTCCTACGAGCAGTACTTC. The rearrangement joins TRBV6-1 to TRBJ2-7; 10 bases are shared with TRBD2. CDR3 length: 13 residues. The germline V gene encodes CDR1 MNHNS and CDR2 SASEGT. V shed 7 bases, J shed 0 bases, and the junction held 0 bases outside the gene matches.